This T cell receptor (beta chain) came from a study of cytomegalovirus exposure and HLA in healthy donors. This clone occurred a few times. What it recognizes is unknown. PCR amplification relied on 60 Vbeta primers (plus 13 Jbeta primers). The method was immunoSEQ multiplex PCR; TCRdb's version includes in-frame clones alone and lacks a portion of them. Of hundreds of thousands of clones in the sample, roughly four fifths were seen once. Regarding the study as a whole: Cytomegalovirus-associated status was assigned to about 170 TCR beta chains. In a later analysis, 17,000 or so TCR beta sequences were associated with HLA alleles at 0.05 false discovery rate. It was reported in a later analysis that an Asian-associated ancestry cluster showed fewer N-insertions than the approximately 670-donor mean. Earlier analysis yielded a pattern in which most TCR beta V segments were productive about 87% or about 30% of the time.

The CDR3 is made up of 11 amino acids. V was pared by 8 bases and J by 2 bases, with 7 bases between. CDR1 is WNHNN and CDR2 is SYGVQD in the germline V gene (reference sequence). V gene TRBV10-1 combines with J gene TRBJ2-7; D gene unclear. This clonotype was sampled from a woman between 35 and 50 years old in good health and CMV-seronegative. The source material was PBMCs. The CDR3 reads CASLRTYEQYF. The CDR3 DNA follows: TGCGCCAGCCTACGTACCTACGAGCAGTACTTC.